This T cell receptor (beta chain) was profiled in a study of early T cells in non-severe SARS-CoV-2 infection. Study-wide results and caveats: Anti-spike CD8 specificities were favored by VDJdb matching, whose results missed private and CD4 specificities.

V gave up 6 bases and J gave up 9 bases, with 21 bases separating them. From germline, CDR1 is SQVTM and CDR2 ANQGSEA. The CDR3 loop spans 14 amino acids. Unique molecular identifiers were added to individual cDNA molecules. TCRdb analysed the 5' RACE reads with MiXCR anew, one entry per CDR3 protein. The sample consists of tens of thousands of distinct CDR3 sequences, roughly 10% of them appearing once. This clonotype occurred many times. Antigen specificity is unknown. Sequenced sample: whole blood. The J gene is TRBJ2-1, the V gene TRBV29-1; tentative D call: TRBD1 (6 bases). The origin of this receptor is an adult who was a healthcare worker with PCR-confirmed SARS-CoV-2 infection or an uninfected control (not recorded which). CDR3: CSVESRGRSSEQFF. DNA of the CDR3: TGCAGCGTCGAATCTAGGGGGAGATCTAGTGAGCAGTTCTTC.